The rows below give T cell receptor beta chains drawn from one sample of a study of technical replicates of blood from a few donors. Repertoires were generated with immunoSEQ multiplex PCR, while TCRdb's copy carries only in-frame clones and drops some. The sample holds about 13,000 clones, 79% seen once. Sequencing used PBMCs. These receptors all stem from a human donor in good health. CDR3s include the opening cysteine and the closing phenylalanine or tryptophan. A D gene is named only where the DNA matches it firmly. Rows may omit the clone size; those that give it use once, few, many or a size class.

DNA: TGCGCCAGCAGTGCTCTCTATAATCTGCTCTCCTACGAGCAGTACTTC
CDR3: CASSALYNLLSYEQYF
D: -
size: -
J: TRBJ2-7
V: TRBV10-2

DNA: TGTGCCAGCTCACCACCAGCGGGACTAACTGAGGAGTTCTTC
CDR3: CASSPPAGLTEEFF
D: TRBD2
size: -
J: TRBJ2-1
V: TRBV18

DNA: TGTGCCAGCAGCGTAGAGGGGAAGGGAAACACCATATATTTT
CDR3: CASSVEGKGNTIYF
D: -
size: -
J: TRBJ1-3
V: TRBV9

DNA: TGTGCCAGTAGTATTATGAGACTAGCGGGTGAGCAGTTCTTC
CDR3: CASSIMRLAGEQFF
D: TRBD2
size: -
J: TRBJ2-1
V: TRBV19

DNA: TGTGCCAGCAGTACGGGGACAGCGGGCTACGAGCAGTACTTC
CDR3: CASSTGTAGYEQYF
D: -
size: -
J: TRBJ2-7
V: TRBV6-5

DNA: TGTGCCAGCAGCTTAACCTCGGGGGGTAACTATGGCTACACCTTC
CDR3: CASSLTSGGNYGYTF
D: -
size: few
J: TRBJ1-2
V: TRBV7-9

DNA: TGTGCCAGCTCGACAACCGAGACCCAGTACTTC
CDR3: CASSTTETQYF
D: -
size: -
J: TRBJ2-5
V: TRBV18

DNA: TGTGCCTGGAGAAGCAGGTCATCTGGAAACACCATATATTTT
CDR3: CAWRSRSSGNTIYF
D: -
size: -
J: TRBJ1-3
V: TRBV30

DNA: TGTGCCAGCTCACCAGAGGCGGTGGAATATGGCTACACCTTC
CDR3: CASSPEAVEYGYTF
D: -
size: once
J: TRBJ1-2
V: TRBV18

DNA: TGTGCCAGTAGTATTTGGAGTGCGGCTAATGAAAAACTGTTTTTT
CDR3: CASSIWSAANEKLFF
D: -
size: -
J: TRBJ1-4
V: TRBV19

DNA: TGTGCCAGCAGCTTGAGGACAGGGGGCATAAAGACCCAGTACTTC
CDR3: CASSLRTGGIKTQYF
D: TRBD1
size: -
J: TRBJ2-5
V: TRBV5-6

DNA: TGTGCCAGCAGCTTAAAGCGAGGCACAGATACGCAGTATTTT
CDR3: CASSLKRGTDTQYF
D: -
size: -
J: TRBJ2-3
V: TRBV7-8

DNA: TGTGCCAGCAGCGTAGGAGGACAGGGTTATTCCTACGAGCAGTACTTC
CDR3: CASSVGGQGYSYEQYF
D: TRBD1
size: -
J: TRBJ2-7
V: TRBV9

DNA: TGTGCCAGCAGCTTAGGGGTAGCGGGGGAATCTAGCACAGATACGCAGTATTTT
CDR3: CASSLGVAGESSTDTQYF
D: TRBD2
size: -
J: TRBJ2-3
V: TRBV7-9

DNA: TGCGCCAGCAGTGAGGGGGCCCAGGTCACTGAGCAGTTCTTC
CDR3: CASSEGAQVTEQFF
D: -
size: few
J: TRBJ2-1
V: TRBV10-1

DNA: TGTGCCAGCTCACCGTCCGGGACACCTCTTGGCTACACCTTC
CDR3: CASSPSGTPLGYTF
D: -
size: -
J: TRBJ1-2
V: TRBV18

DNA: TGCGCCAGCAGTGAGGCTAGCGGGAGTGGCGGCTACGAGCAGTACTTC
CDR3: CASSEASGSGGYEQYF
D: TRBD2
size: -
J: TRBJ2-7
V: TRBV10-1

DNA: TGTGCCAGCAGCGATTCGACTAGCGGGGGCCCAGAAGAGCAGTACTTC
CDR3: CASSDSTSGGPEEQYF
D: TRBD2
size: -
J: TRBJ2-7
V: TRBV14

DNA: TGTGCCAGTAGTATACGGGAGGGACTAGCGGGAATTCGGTTCTTC
CDR3: CASSIREGLAGIRFF
D: TRBD2
size: once
J: TRBJ2-1
V: TRBV19

DNA: TGCGCCAGCAGTGATGGGTCTAGCGGGACCTACGAGCAGTACTTC
CDR3: CASSDGSSGTYEQYF
D: TRBD2
size: few
J: TRBJ2-7
V: TRBV10-2

DNA: TGTGCCAGCAGCGTAGGGCAGACCTCAGGGGCCTACGAGCAGTACTTC
CDR3: CASSVGQTSGAYEQYF
D: -
size: -
J: TRBJ2-7
V: TRBV9

DNA: TGCGCCAGCAGCTTGATTGGCTCCACCGGGGAGCTGTTTTTT
CDR3: CASSLIGSTGELFF
D: -
size: -
J: TRBJ2-2
V: TRBV5-1

DNA: TGTGCCTGCCTCCGAACTAGCACAGATACGCAGTATTTT
CDR3: CACLRTSTDTQYF
D: -
size: -
J: TRBJ2-3
V: TRBV7-9

DNA: TGTGCCAGCAGCTTAAACAGGGACACCGGGGAGCTGTTTTTT
CDR3: CASSLNRDTGELFF
D: -
size: -
J: TRBJ2-2
V: TRBV5-4

DNA: TGTGCCAGCAGCTTTAGCGGGAGGGCCTCCACCGGGGAGCTGTTTTTT
CDR3: CASSFSGRASTGELFF
D: TRBD2
size: -
J: TRBJ2-2
V: TRBV7-3

DNA: TGTGCCAGCAGACCGGGACAGGGACACAATGAGCAGTTCTTC
CDR3: CASRPGQGHNEQFF
D: TRBD1
size: -
J: TRBJ2-1
V: TRBV25-1

DNA: TGTGCCAGCAGCTTGCGTGCGGGATCCGACACAGATACGCAGTATTTT
CDR3: CASSLRAGSDTDTQYF
D: -
size: -
J: TRBJ2-3
V: TRBV5-4

DNA: TGTGCCAGCAGTCAACTAGCGGGAGGTTACGAGCAGTACTTC
CDR3: CASSQLAGGYEQYF
D: TRBD2
size: -
J: TRBJ2-7
V: TRBV27

DNA: TGTGCCAGCAGTATCCTTAGGGGAGATACGCAGTATTTT
CDR3: CASSILRGDTQYF
D: -
size: -
J: TRBJ2-3
V: TRBV27

DNA: TGTGCCATCAACAAGCGGGAGTCGGCTACCGGGGAGCTGTTTTTT
CDR3: CAINKRESATGELFF
D: TRBD2
size: few
J: TRBJ2-2
V: TRBV10-3

DNA: TGTGCCAGCAGCCGTAGGGCGGGACGCACAGATACGCAGTATTTT
CDR3: CASSRRAGRTDTQYF
D: -
size: -
J: TRBJ2-3
V: TRBV5-6

DNA: TGTGCCAGCATAATAGCGGGAGGAGTGAAAGATACGCAGTATTTT
CDR3: CASIIAGGVKDTQYF
D: TRBD2
size: few
J: TRBJ2-3
V: TRBV28

DNA: TGCGCCACTGGACAGGGCGACGAGCAGTACTTC
CDR3: CATGQGDEQYF
D: TRBD1
size: -
J: TRBJ2-7
V: TRBV10-2

DNA: TGTGCCAGCAGCGTAGCTACGACATCAGGAGAGACCCAGTACTTC
CDR3: CASSVATTSGETQYF
D: -
size: -
J: TRBJ2-5
V: TRBV9

DNA: TGTGCCAGTAGTCTAGGACTAGCGGGAGCGTCAGATACGCAGTATTTT
CDR3: CASSLGLAGASDTQYF
D: TRBD2
size: -
J: TRBJ2-3
V: TRBV19

DNA: TGTGCCTGGACCAAGACAGGGGTGAACACTGAAGCTTTCTTT
CDR3: CAWTKTGVNTEAFF
D: TRBD1
size: few
J: TRBJ1-1
V: TRBV30

DNA: TGTGCCAGCAGTCTCCCCCGGGACTCCTATGGCTACACCTTC
CDR3: CASSLPRDSYGYTF
D: -
size: -
J: TRBJ1-2
V: TRBV28

DNA: TGTGCCATCAGTGAAGTTAGCGGGAGGAGCGAGCAGTACTTC
CDR3: CAISEVSGRSEQYF
D: TRBD2
size: few
J: TRBJ2-7
V: TRBV10-3

DNA: TGCAGCGTTACCATAGCAAGCATACAAAGTCGGGCCAACGTCCTGACTTTC
CDR3: CSVTIASIQSRANVLTF
D: -
size: -
J: TRBJ2-6
V: TRBV29-1

DNA: TGTGCCAGCAGCTTAGTCCGCGGGGGGTATTCCTACGAGCAGTACTTC
CDR3: CASSLVRGGYSYEQYF
D: TRBD2
size: few
J: TRBJ2-7
V: TRBV7-8

DNA: TGTGCCAGCAGCTTCCGGACTAGCCCCTACGAGCAGTACTTC
CDR3: CASSFRTSPYEQYF
D: TRBD2
size: -
J: TRBJ2-7
V: TRBV7-8

DNA: TGTGCCAGCAGCCCCGGGACAGAGCAGTTCTTC
CDR3: CASSPGTEQFF
D: -
size: -
J: TRBJ2-1
V: TRBV9

DNA: TGTGCCAGCAGCTTAGCAGGTCCCTATGGAAACACCATATATTTT
CDR3: CASSLAGPYGNTIYF
D: -
size: -
J: TRBJ1-3
V: TRBV11-2

DNA: TGCGCCAGCAGCCCAGGACAGGGAATTTCCTACGAGCAGTACTTC
CDR3: CASSPGQGISYEQYF
D: TRBD1
size: -
J: TRBJ2-7
V: TRBV5-1

DNA: TGTGCCAGTAGTATAGCAGGGGGCACTACCGGGGAGCTGTTTTTT
CDR3: CASSIAGGTTGELFF
D: TRBD1
size: -
J: TRBJ2-2
V: TRBV19

DNA: TGTGCCAGCAGTTGGACACCGAGCTCCTACGAGCAGTACTTC
CDR3: CASSWTPSSYEQYF
D: -
size: few
J: TRBJ2-7
V: TRBV27